A selection of T cell receptor beta chains follows, all from one sample in a study of blood T cell repertoires in COVID-19. The protocol was immunoSEQ multiplex PCR, while the TCRdb copy is restricted to in-frame clones and leaves out a portion. The sample records a few hundred thousand clones, approximately 89% being singletons. Sample: peripheral blood. The receptors shown here come from a man between 35 and 55 years old who had recovered from COVID-19. Both conserved end residues are part of each CDR3. Fields, in order: V gene, J gene, CDR3 protein.

v_call: TRBV2
j_call: TRBJ2-3
cdr3_aa: CASTPVGGNTDTQYF

v_call: TRBV11-1
j_call: TRBJ2-3
cdr3_aa: CASSLDMGRGPDTQYF

v_call: TRBV12-5
j_call: TRBJ2-7
cdr3_aa: CASGFGDEQYF

v_call: TRBV4-2
j_call: TRBJ1-4
cdr3_aa: CASSPQDRGEEKLFF

v_call: TRBV10-3
j_call: TRBJ2-5
cdr3_aa: CAIREDNSALYF

v_call: TRBV12-3/TRBV12-4
j_call: TRBJ1-2
cdr3_aa: CASSPTGVGGYTF

v_call: TRBV7-2
j_call: TRBJ2-6
cdr3_aa: CASSGLAGDSGANVLTF

v_call: TRBV3-1/TRBV3-2
j_call: TRBJ2-1
cdr3_aa: CASSTHIGAHEQFF

v_call: TRBV12-3/TRBV12-4
j_call: TRBJ2-7
cdr3_aa: CASRTGGNEQYF

v_call: TRBV5-6
j_call: TRBJ2-2
cdr3_aa: CASRSRQGMDTGELFF

v_call: TRBV9
j_call: TRBJ2-2
cdr3_aa: CASSVVGLPRGELFF

v_call: TRBV5-4
j_call: TRBJ2-7
cdr3_aa: CAIGTSVYEQYF

v_call: TRBV2
j_call: TRBJ2-3
cdr3_aa: CASTGQGTDTQYF

v_call: TRBV4-1
j_call: TRBJ2-3
cdr3_aa: CASSQDGLAGSTDTQYF

v_call: TRBV6-5
j_call: TRBJ2-3
cdr3_aa: CASSDRGTDTQYF

v_call: TRBV11-2
j_call: TRBJ2-7
cdr3_aa: CASSSGGLAGRF

v_call: TRBV9
j_call: TRBJ2-7
cdr3_aa: CASSVGGDPAEQYF

v_call: TRBV5-4
j_call: TRBJ2-1
cdr3_aa: CASSLSTSSYNEQFF

v_call: TRBV13
j_call: TRBJ1-2
cdr3_aa: CASSLGLDRGGGYTF

v_call: TRBV5-8
j_call: TRBJ2-5
cdr3_aa: CASSLGQGKGETQYF

v_call: TRBV6-5
j_call: TRBJ2-5
cdr3_aa: CASTLTGVRQETQYF

v_call: TRBV7-9
j_call: TRBJ2-3
cdr3_aa: CASSLVRQWHGTDTQYF

v_call: TRBV19
j_call: TRBJ2-1
cdr3_aa: CASSFKLVFISYNEQFF

v_call: TRBV6-5
j_call: TRBJ2-7
cdr3_aa: CASKGTRTSYEQYF

v_call: TRBV11-3
j_call: TRBJ2-1
cdr3_aa: CASSAGSGGYIEQFF

v_call: TRBV6-2/TRBV6-3
j_call: TRBJ2-2
cdr3_aa: CASSYGGPGNTGELFF

v_call: TRBV4-3
j_call: TRBJ1-1
cdr3_aa: CASSQAPRGNTEAFF

v_call: TRBV7-9
j_call: TRBJ2-5
cdr3_aa: CAIQDRGDLGAQYF

v_call: TRBV11-1
j_call: TRBJ2-5
cdr3_aa: CASSYRVSIKQETQYF

v_call: TRBV6-5
j_call: TRBJ1-1
cdr3_aa: CAIKPRTANTEAFF

v_call: TRBV5-3
j_call: TRBJ1-2
cdr3_aa: CARSLAGTGFYGYTF

v_call: TRBV5-1
j_call: TRBJ1-2
cdr3_aa: CASSSRVDGTYGYTF

v_call: TRBV6-6
j_call: TRBJ1-2
cdr3_aa: CASSDRRDYGYTF

v_call: TRBV7-2
j_call: TRBJ2-2
cdr3_aa: CASSRGQSNTGELFF

v_call: TRBV6-1
j_call: TRBJ2-3
cdr3_aa: CASSWSGGEADTQYF

v_call: TRBV6-1
j_call: TRBJ2-1
cdr3_aa: CANADNRGNEQFF

v_call: TRBV30
j_call: TRBJ2-2
cdr3_aa: CAWSVRTSGGGELFF

v_call: TRBV5-4
j_call: TRBJ2-3
cdr3_aa: CASSLDSGATDTQYF

v_call: TRBV25-1
j_call: TRBJ2-7
cdr3_aa: CASSAGGSYEQYF

v_call: TRBV19
j_call: TRBJ2-5
cdr3_aa: CASSLGARTTIQETQYF

v_call: TRBV5-6
j_call: TRBJ2-1
cdr3_aa: CASSLAATGMGYNEQFF

v_call: TRBV30
j_call: TRBJ1-4
cdr3_aa: CAWSVGQGNEKLFF

v_call: TRBV15
j_call: TRBJ2-3
cdr3_aa: CATSPQGWDTQYF

v_call: TRBV13
j_call: TRBJ1-2
cdr3_aa: CASSFITNLYHGYTF

v_call: TRBV5-6
j_call: TRBJ2-1
cdr3_aa: CASSPLQGEQFF

v_call: TRBV6-5
j_call: TRBJ2-7
cdr3_aa: CASSPTGEVSYEQYF

v_call: TRBV19
j_call: TRBJ2-1
cdr3_aa: CASSIRAEINEQFF

v_call: TRBV5-8
j_call: TRBJ1-2
cdr3_aa: CASSPRIMTVYGYTF

v_call: TRBV29-1
j_call: TRBJ2-7
cdr3_aa: CSVELTGNEQYF

v_call: TRBV27
j_call: TRBJ1-5
cdr3_aa: CASSLNSGSNQPQHF

v_call: TRBV7-9
j_call: TRBJ2-7
cdr3_aa: CASSLIIYEQYF

v_call: TRBV5-1
j_call: TRBJ2-7
cdr3_aa: CASSPVLAGLSYEQYF

v_call: TRBV6-5
j_call: TRBJ2-1
cdr3_aa: CASGWSNYNEQFF

v_call: TRBV6-1
j_call: TRBJ1-6
cdr3_aa: CASRTTDNSPLHF